This TCR beta chain appears in the sequencing data of a study of blood T cell repertoires in COVID-19. Study information: The United States, Italy and Spain supplied acute and convalescent COVID-19 samples. T cells, B-cell-depleted T cells, or PBMCs provided the cDNA or gDNA that served as material.

The data were produced by immunoSEQ multiplex PCR, yet TCRdb's version contains in-frame clones alone and is incomplete. Of under 300,000 clones listed, around four fifths are singletons. The sequenced sample was peripheral blood. The sequence was collected from a woman between 35 and 50 years old with active or convalescent COVID-19.

The CDR3 loop reads CASSESSRVGELFF. The CDR3 bases are TGTGCCAGCAGTGAATCCTCCAGGGTTGGGGAGCTGTTTTTT. This chain connects TRBV6-1 to TRBJ2-2; perhaps TRBD1 as D (5 bases). Germline assignment: CDR1 MNHNS and CDR2 SASEGT. Trimming stripped 2 bases from V and 8 bases from J, with 12 bases between. CDR3 length equals 14 residues.